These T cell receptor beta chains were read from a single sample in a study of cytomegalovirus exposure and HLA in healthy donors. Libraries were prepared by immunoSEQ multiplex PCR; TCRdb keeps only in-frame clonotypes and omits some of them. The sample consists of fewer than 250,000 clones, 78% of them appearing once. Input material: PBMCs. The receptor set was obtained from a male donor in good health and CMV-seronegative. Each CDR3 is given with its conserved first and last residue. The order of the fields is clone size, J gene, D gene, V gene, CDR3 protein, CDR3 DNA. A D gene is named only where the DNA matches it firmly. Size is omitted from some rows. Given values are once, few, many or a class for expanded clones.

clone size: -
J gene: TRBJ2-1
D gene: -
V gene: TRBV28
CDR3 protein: CASTINRGGPHEQFF
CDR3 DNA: TGTGCCAGCACTATCAACAGGGGGGGGCCTCATGAGCAGTTCTTC

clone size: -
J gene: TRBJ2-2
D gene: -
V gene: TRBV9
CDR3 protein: CASSRDPGELFF
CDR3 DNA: TGTGCCAGCAGTCGGGATCCCGGGGAGCTGTTTTTT

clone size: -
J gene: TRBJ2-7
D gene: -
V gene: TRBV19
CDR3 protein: CASSRRQSSYEQYF
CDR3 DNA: TGTGCCAGTAGTCGGCGGCAGAGCTCCTACGAGCAGTACTTC

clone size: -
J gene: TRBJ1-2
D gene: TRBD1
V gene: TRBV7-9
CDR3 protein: CASSLGTGNYGYTF
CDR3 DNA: TGTGCCAGCAGCTTAGGGACAGGGAACTATGGCTACACCTTC

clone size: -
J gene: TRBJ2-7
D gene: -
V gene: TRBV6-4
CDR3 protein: CASSERLFHEQYF
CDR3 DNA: TGTGCCAGCAGTGAGCGTCTATTTCACGAGCAGTACTTC

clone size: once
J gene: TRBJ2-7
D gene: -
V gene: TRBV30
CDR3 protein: CASDRILSYEQYF
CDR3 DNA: TGTGCCTCCGACAGGATCCTATCCTACGAGCAGTACTTC

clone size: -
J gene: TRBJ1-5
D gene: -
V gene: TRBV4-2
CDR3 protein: CASSQEGGGTQPQHF
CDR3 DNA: TGTGCCAGCAGCCAAGAAGGGGGGGGCACTCAGCCCCAGCATTTT

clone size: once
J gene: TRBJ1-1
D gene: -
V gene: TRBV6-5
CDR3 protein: CASSSVNTEAFF
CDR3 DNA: TGTGCCAGCAGTTCGGTGAACACTGAAGCTTTCTTT

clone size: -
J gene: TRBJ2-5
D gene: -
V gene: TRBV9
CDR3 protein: CASSVGPGEETQYF
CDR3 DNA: TGTGCCAGCAGCGTAGGTCCAGGGGAGGAGACCCAGTACTTC

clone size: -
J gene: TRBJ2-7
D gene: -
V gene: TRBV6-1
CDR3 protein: CASSQGWAYEQYF
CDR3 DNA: TGTGCCAGCAGCCAGGGTTGGGCCTACGAGCAGTACTTC

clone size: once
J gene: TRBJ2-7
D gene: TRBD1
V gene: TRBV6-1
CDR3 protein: CASLRDRDYSYEQYF
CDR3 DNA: TGTGCCAGCCTCCGGGACAGGGACTACTCCTACGAGCAGTACTTC

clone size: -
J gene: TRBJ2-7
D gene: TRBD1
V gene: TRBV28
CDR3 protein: CASSLSGDRPYSYEQYF
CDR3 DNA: TGTGCCAGCAGTTTATCTGGGGACAGGCCTTACTCCTACGAGCAGTACTTC

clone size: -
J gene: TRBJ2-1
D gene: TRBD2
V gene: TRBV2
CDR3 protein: CASLGGVSSYNEQFF
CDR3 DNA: TGTGCCTCCCTGGGGGGGGTAAGCTCCTACAATGAGCAGTTCTTC

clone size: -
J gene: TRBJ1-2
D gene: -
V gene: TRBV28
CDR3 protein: CASRPESNTRSGYTF
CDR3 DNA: TGTGCCAGCAGGCCGGAGTCCAATACAAGGTCTGGCTACACCTTC

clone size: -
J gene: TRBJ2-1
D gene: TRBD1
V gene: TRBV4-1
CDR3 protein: CASSLPGTASYNEQFF
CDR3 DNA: TGCGCCAGCAGCCTGCCCGGGACAGCCTCCTACAATGAGCAGTTCTTC

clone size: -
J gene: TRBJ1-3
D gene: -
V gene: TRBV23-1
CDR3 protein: CASSQCVQGGYSGNTIYF
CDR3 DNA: TGCGCCAGCAGTCAATGTGTCCAGGGAGGCTACTCTGGAAACACCATATATTTT